This TCR beta chain was recovered during a study of OX40 agonist ivuxolimab in advanced cancers. The CDR3 totals 15 residues. CDR1 is KGHSH and CDR2 is LQKENI in the germline V gene. The germline V and J ends were trimmed by 3 bases and 3 bases, with 12 bases remaining between them. Study-level results: Dose levels from 0.1 to 3.0 mg/kg saw CD4+ and CD8+ blood T cells expand clonally by week 6.

As to this clone: Its antigen remains unknown.

The assay was immunoSEQ multiplex PCR, and TCRdb's table has in-frame clones only and misses some. The sample contains 65,000 to 95,000 clones, 83% of which appear only once. At baseline, cycle 4 day 1, and cycle 7 day 1, blood was sampled. This TCR was recovered from an adult with an advanced solid tumor such as melanoma, head and neck, liver or kidney cancer. The sample here was CD4+ or CD8+ T cells sorted from blood, taken in a trial of the OX40 agonist ivuxolimab. The rearrangement uses TRBV18 and TRBJ2-1; a possible D gene is TRBD2 (5 bases). The CDR3 region has the DNA TGTGCCAGCTCACCGGGGAGCAGAAACTACAATGAGCAGTTCTTC. This encodes CASSPGSRNYNEQFF.